The clone carrying this T cell receptor (beta chain) was counted a few times. Its antigen is not identified. The sample comes from a study of identical twins. Study outcomes and limitations: In monozygotic twins, models underestimated the sharing of out-of-frame TCR alpha.

Template switching added a universal primer binding site, and final cDNA carried unique molecular identifiers. TCRdb passed the 5' RACE reads through MiXCR, listing each CDR3 protein once. The sample has 550,000 to 700,000 distinct CDR3 sequences, 21% seen once; the top ten hold more than 4%. This sample was also put to use in a study of T cells expressing NK-cell markers. That source adds: Sorted CD3+CD56+NKG2C+, CD3+CD56+NKG2C- and CD3+CD56-NKG2C+ T cells provided the TCR beta repertoires. HCMV seropositivity marked most of the eight sequenced donors; one was seronegative.

The receptor was derived from a woman younger than 35 in good health. Sequenced: PBMCs.

The CDR3 coding sequence is TGTGCCAGCAGTTTACTGACCTCCGCTTTTTCAGGAAACACCATATATTTT. It translates to CASSLLTSAFSGNTIYF. The chain recombines TRBV12-3 or TRBV12-4 with TRBJ1-3, with D unresolved. V was clipped by 2 bases and J by 4 bases, with 18 bases between them. This CDR3 is 17 amino acids long.